This T cell receptor (beta chain) was sequenced for a study of T cell changes during pregnancy in multiple sclerosis. The germline V gene has CDR1 LNHDA and CDR2 SQIVND (reference sequence). Trimming removed 6 bases from V and 5 bases from J, with 7 bases in between. This CDR3 has 12 amino acids. The table came from immunoSEQ multiplex PCR; TCRdb's copy has only in-frame clones and leaves some out. The sample records roughly 86,000 clones, around 94% being singletons. The receptor was isolated from a female donor with multiple sclerosis, enrolled in a pregnancy study. The material was peripheral blood, obtained in the first trimester of pregnancy. V and J are TRBV19 and TRBJ2-2, with unresolved D. The CDR3 DNA reads as TGTGCCAGTAGGATCGGGACCGGGGAGCTGTTTTTT. It encodes CASRIGTGELFF.